A single sample is the source of the 10 T cell receptor beta chains below, sequenced in a study of shared T cell receptors in the human thymus. The protocol was immunoSEQ multiplex PCR, while the TCRdb copy is restricted to in-frame clones and leaves out a portion. The sample contains 700,000 or so clones, approximately 83% of which appear only once. These data were also filed under a second study, of human thymus T cells.

The material sequenced was thymocytes. These receptors came from a girl under three years old with a congenital heart defect.

This chain connects TRBV7-9 to TRBJ1-2; 8 bases fit TRBD1. V lost 7 bases to trimming and J lost 3 bases; unmatched junction nucleotides: 7. The CDR3 runs 14 residues. Per the germline V gene, CDR1 is SEHNR and CDR2 is FQNEAQ (reference sequence). The CDR3 reads CASNPTGDYYGYTF. DNA of the CDR3: TGTGCCAGCAACCCGACAGGGGACTACTATGGCTACACCTTC.

V usage is TRBV4-1 and J usage is TRBJ2-2, with 16 bases identical to TRBD2. The length of the CDR3 is 20 residues. Germline CDR1 and CDR2: MGHRA and YSYEKL. V was clipped by 3 bases and J by 7 bases; unmatched bases: 14. The chain's CDR3 is CASSHPDGTSGGAWGGELFF. The CDR3, as DNA: TGCGCCAGCAGCCACCCAGACGGGACTAGCGGGGGGGCGTGGGGCGGGGAGCTGTTTTTT.

The chain links TRBV18 to TRBJ2-7, with D perhaps matching TRBD2 (5 bases). This CDR3 has 15 residues. Germline assignment: CDR1 KGHSH and CDR2 LQKENI. Between the trimmed V and J ends, which lost 4 bases and 0 bases, there was a span of 13 bases. The CDR3 region has the DNA TGTGCCAGCTCACTTCAGCGGATCTTCTCCTACGAGCAGTACTTC. Its protein product is CASSLQRIFSYEQYF.

The V call is TRBV6-5, the J call TRBJ1-1, with D perhaps TRBD1 (6 bases). The CDR3 is 14 amino acids. V was shortened by 7 bases and J by 7 bases, with 19 bases between the two germline ends. Germline loops: CDR1 MNHEY, CDR2 SVGAGI. The CDR3 nucleotides read TGTGCCAGCACCCCGACAGGCGCCTATCGTGAAGCTTTCTTT. This sequence encodes CASTPTGAYREAFF.

In its sample, this clone was seen once. This chain links TRBV6-6 with TRBJ2-5; 7 bases are shared with TRBD2. The V segment lost 4 bases and the J segment 2 bases; nucleotides outside the gene matches: 7. This CDR3 has 15 residues. Germline V gene sequence: CDR1 MNHNY, CDR2 SVGAGI (reference sequence). The CDR3 protein is CASSSTGGRQETQYF. Here the CDR3 DNA reads TGTGCCAGCAGTTCAACGGGGGGACGGCAAGAGACCCAGTACTTC.

V gene TRBV4-1 combines with J gene TRBJ1-4; the D is unclear. The V end lost 2 bases, the J end lost 6 bases, and 13 bases lay between the germline ends. Germline V CDR1 and CDR2: MGHRA, YSYEKL. This CDR3 region has 15 residues. The CDR3 spells CASSQYLGADEKLFF. Here the CDR3 DNA reads TGCGCCAGCAGCCAATATCTGGGAGCGGATGAAAAACTGTTTTTT.

V gene TRBV6-1 combines with J gene TRBJ2-7, with 7 nucleotides matching TRBD2. V was pared by 6 bases and J by 2 bases, with 10 bases of the junction left unmatched. Germline V gene data show CDR1 as MNHNS and CDR2 as SASEGT. The CDR3 sequence is 15 residues long. CDR3 DNA sequence: TGTGCCAGCAGGACTCCCGGACTAGGAACCTACGAGCAGTACTTC. Protein sequence: CASRTPGLGTYEQYF.

The chain uses TRBV5-6 and TRBJ1-1; D may be TRBD1 (5 bases). Trimming left V 4 bases short and J 0 bases short, with 13 bases between. The germline CDR1 and CDR2 sequences are SGHDT and YYEEEE. The CDR3 contains 15 residues. The CDR3 bases are TGTGCCAGCAGCGCCAGGGTGGATCTGAACACTGAAGCTTTCTTT. The encoded protein is CASSARVDLNTEAFF.

The CDR3 spells CAISDSGGVNEKLFF. The CDR3 nucleotides are TGTGCCATCAGTGATTCGGGGGGGGTAAATGAAAAACTGTTTTTT. The rearrangement uses TRBV10-3 and TRBJ1-4; possible D gene TRBD1, 5 bases. This CDR3 spans 15 amino acids. The V gene's germline CDR1 is ENHRY and CDR2 SYGVKD. Trimming removed 3 bases at V and 5 bases at J, with 13 bases between.

The chain combines TRBV7-3 with TRBJ2-1; perhaps TRBD1 as D (5 bases). Germline values: CDR1 SGHTA, CDR2 FQGTGA. V shed 4 bases and J shed 1 base, with 23 bases lying between them. This CDR3 has 19 amino acids. The CDR3 DNA is TGTGCCAGCAGCTCCCAGACAGAACCAGTAGAGACGTCCTACAATGAGCAGTTCTTC. Translation: CASSSQTEPVETSYNEQFF.